This paragraph covers one TCR beta chain sequence. This sample stems from a study of CD8+ T cells in alopecia areata. The CDR3 sequence is 15 residues long. With V trimmed by 4 bases and J by 7 bases, 5 bases remained unmatched. The germline CDR1 and CDR2 sequences are MNHEY and SMNVEV (reference sequence). Peripheral blood, together with lesional scalp punch biopsies, was collected from alopecia areata patients. RNA, once extracted, was reverse transcribed into cDNA for use as the sequencing template. Libraries were prepared by immunoSEQ multiplex PCR; TCRdb keeps only in-frame clonotypes and omits some of them. The sample lists 180,000 or so clones; 67% were seen once.

The sequencing here drew on CD8+ T cells sorted from blood, taken at week 0. The chain links TRBV27 to TRBJ2-1, with TRBD2 identical over 12 bases. The clonotype was recovered from a human donor with alopecia areata. This chain's CDR3 is CASSSGTSGWNEQFF. As DNA, the CDR3 is TGTGCCAGCAGTTCCGGGACTAGCGGGTGGAATGAGCAGTTCTTC.